This paragraph reports one TCR beta chain. Its antigen is undetermined. Produced via immunoSEQ multiplex PCR; TCRdb's table is partial and in-frame only. Here the sample spans approximately 100,000 clones, 45% to 65% being singletons. The CDR3 is 15 residues long. CDR1 and CDR2 (germline): MGHDK, SYGVNS. With 4 bases removed from V and 6 bases from J, the gap between germline ends came to 19 bases. This sample was taken from a study of cytotoxic CD8 clonotypes in ibrutinib-treated CLL. Study at large: The average sample held roughly 250,000 productive templates and 87,000 or so productive rearrangements.

Study results and limitations: Shared public clonotypes were rare, and on treatment they either got smaller or stayed the same.

This clonotype originated in a human donor with chronic lymphocytic leukemia. This chain links TRBV25-1 with TRBJ2-7, with D perhaps matching TRBD1 (5 bases). This material consisted of PBMCs, taken after 24 months of ibrutinib treatment. CDR3 sequence (DNA): TGTGCCAGCAGTGGTTGGACGGCGGCCAGGGTCGAGCAGTACTTC. It codes for CASSGWTAARVEQYF.